This paragraph reports one TCR beta chain. Its antigen remains unknown. Generated by immunoSEQ multiplex PCR, the TCRdb table keeps only in-frame clones and is missing some. Of about 160,000 clones in the sample, around 90% were seen once. This record comes from a study of T cell responses to AZD1222 COVID-19 vaccine. Study conclusions and caveats: Spike-specific TCR breadth and depth both grew after two AZD1222 doses.

This receptor was identified in an adult who received the AZD1222 COVID-19 vaccine. The sequences come from peripheral blood, collected 28 days after the second AZD1222 dose.

The CDR3 spells CASSPQGLNEQFF. The CDR3 DNA follows: TGCGCCAGCAGCCCGCAGGGCCTCAATGAGCAGTTCTTC. The chain combines TRBV5-1 with TRBJ2-1; maybe TRBD1 (5 bases). From germline, CDR1 is SGHRS and CDR2 YFSETQ. The CDR3 length is 13 residues. V lost 4 bases and J 6 bases, leaving 11 bases between the germline ends.